These 22 T cell receptor beta chains share one sample of origin, sequenced in a study of post-analysis software for immune sequencing data. What these receptors recognize is not known. The authors incorporated unique molecular identifiers into the TCR beta cDNA libraries. TCRdb itself ran the PCR reads through MiXCR, one entry per CDR3 protein. Counted here are roughly 430,000 distinct CDR3 sequences, more than 30% occurring once; the ten biggest clones make up about 7.6%. Study conclusions and caveats: A few TRBV segments occurring more often in patients than controls included TRBV5-6, TRBV5-1 and TRBV20-1.

The specimen sequenced was blood. Receptor source: a girl aged 2-10 years with multiple sclerosis.

This clonotype was observed a few times. The chain recombines TRBV12-3 or TRBV12-4 with TRBJ1-6, with 10 bases identical to TRBD1. V dropped 3 bases and J dropped 8; count of bases not matched to a gene: 4. The CDR3 is made up of 15 amino acids. CDR3 DNA: TGTGCCAGCAGTTTGGGACAGGGGATGCATTCACCCCTCCACTTT. It codes for CASSLGQGMHSPLHF.

This chain uses TRBV4-3 with TRBJ2-5; tentative D call: TRBD1 (5 bases). The CDR3 spans 16 residues. Germline values: CDR1 LGHNA, CDR2 YSLEER. The germline V and J ends were trimmed by 0 bases and 4 bases, with 15 bases remaining between them. CDR3 nucleotides: TGCGCCAGCAGCCAAGATCTGGGGCGCTGGATAGAGACCCAGTACTTC. As protein: CASSQDLGRWIETQYF.

The chain carries TRBV29-1 and TRBJ2-7, with D perhaps TRBD2 (6 bases). The CDR3 extends over 13 amino acids. The V gene lost 6 bases and the J gene lost 2 bases, with 14 bases spanning the gap. Germline CDR1 SQVTM, CDR2 ANQGSEA. In DNA, the CDR3 is TGCAGCGTCGTGGGACTTTTTACCTACGAGCAGTACTTC. It specifies CSVVGLFTYEQYF.

This chain connects TRBV5-1 to TRBJ1-6; 8 nucleotides align to TRBD1. Germline loops: CDR1 SGHRS, CDR2 YFSETQ. Losses at the gene ends were 4 bases for V and 7 bases for J; bases not matched to a gene: 10. The CDR3 consists of 16 residues. CDR3 DNA: TGCGCCAGCAGCAAAACTTCCGGACAGGGAAATTCACCCCTCCACTTT. Protein sequence: CASSKTSGQGNSPLHF.

This clonotype occurred once. The rearrangement links TRBV12-3 or TRBV12-4 to TRBJ2-1, with TRBD2 matching 11 bases. V shed 3 bases, J shed 5 bases, and the junction held 9 bases outside the gene matches. This CDR3 comprises 17 residues. In DNA, the CDR3 is TGTGCCAGCAGTTTCGCCGGGACTAGCGGAGACCACAATGAGCAGTTCTTC. Its protein product is CASSFAGTSGDHNEQFF.

A few counts support this clonotype. The chain uses TRBV20-1 and TRBJ1-4; 8 bases line up with TRBD1. This CDR3 is 12 amino acids long. Germline values: CDR1 DFQATT, CDR2 SNEGSKA (reference sequence). The DNA of the CDR3 is TGCATAGGAGGACAGGGAGACGAAAAACTGTTTTTT. Amino acids: CIGGQGDEKLFF.

The chain couples TRBV14 to TRBJ2-3; D gene unclear. Per germline, CDR1 SGHDN and CDR2 FVKESK. CDR3 length: 15 residues. V was pared by 1 base and J by 1 base, with 9 bases between. The chain's CDR3 is CASSQVDTGTDTQYF. The DNA of the CDR3 is TGTGCCAGCAGCCAAGTTGATACCGGCACAGATACGCAGTATTTT.

This clonotype came up a few times. This rearrangement joins TRBV11-2 to TRBJ2-5, with D unresolved. Trimming cost V 0 bases and J 1 base, with 9 bases left between them. This CDR3 spans 15 amino acids. The germline V gene has CDR1 SGHAT and CDR2 FQNNGV. CDR3 in DNA: TGTGCCAGCAGCTTAGATTCACCTGCCCAAGAGACCCAGTACTTC. The encoded protein is CASSLDSPAQETQYF.

This chain uses TRBV13 with TRBJ2-1; 10 nucleotides align to TRBD2. Per the germline V gene, CDR1 is PRHDT and CDR2 is FYEKMQ (reference sequence). The V segment lost 5 bases and the J segment 3 bases; nucleotides outside the gene matches: 19. CDR3 length: 20 residues. The CDR3 is CASSPSSGETGTSVYNEQFF. Here the CDR3 DNA reads TGTGCCAGCAGCCCTTCGTCCGGTGAGACGGGGACTAGCGTCTACAATGAGCAGTTCTTC.

A few counts support this clonotype. CDR3 protein: CSVEFGQGALYEQYF. The CDR3 DNA follows: TGCAGCGTTGAGTTCGGCCAGGGAGCCCTCTACGAGCAGTACTTC. The chain uses TRBV29-1 and TRBJ2-7; D is possibly TRBD1 or TRBD2 (5 bases each). From germline, CDR1 is SQVTM and CDR2 ANQGSEA. CDR3 size: 15 residues. The V and J ends lost 3 bases and 3 bases respectively, with 18 bases between them.

The gene calls are TRBV28 and TRBJ2-7; 11 bases are shared with TRBD2. V dropped 8 bases and J dropped 3; count of bases not matched to a gene: 6. Germline V CDR1 and CDR2: MDHEN, SYDVKM. The CDR3 has 14 amino acids. CDR3 nucleotides: TGTGCCAGCCGAACTAGCGGGAGTTTCTACGAGCAGTACTTC. Its translation is CASRTSGSFYEQYF.

This sequence joins TRBV21-1 and TRBJ1-4; the table's D call of TRBD1 was not tested on the DNA. TRBV21-1 counts as a pseudogene. The CDR3 covers 15 residues. The CDR3: CASSKDEGANEKLFF. CDR3 nucleotide sequence: TGTGCCAGCAGCAAAGACGAGGGGGCTAATGAAAAACTGTTTTTT.

This clonotype turned up a few times. The rearrangement joins TRBV5-1 to TRBJ2-4; D ambiguous. Trimming left V 3 bases short and J 13 bases short, with 14 bases between. The germline gives CDR1 SGHRS, CDR2 YFSETQ. The CDR3 loop spans 12 amino acids. The CDR3 DNA is TGCGCCAGCAGCTCAACCAAGGGTGAGCAGTACTTC. Protein: CASSSTKGEQYF.

The chain has TRBV7-9 and TRBJ2-5; D ambiguous. Germline V gene lookup returns CDR1 SEHNR and CDR2 FQNEAQ (reference sequence). The CDR3 covers 15 residues. The V and J ends lost 5 bases and 4 bases respectively, with 17 bases between them. The CDR3 protein is CASSTSPKVPETQYF. The CDR3 DNA follows: TGTGCCAGCAGCACATCCCCCAAAGTACCAGAGACCCAGTACTTC.

CDR3 amino acids: CASSRSIDTQYF. The CDR3 nucleotides are TGTGCCAGCAGCCGGTCAATAGATACGCAGTATTTT. This chain links TRBV7-6 with TRBJ2-3; no firm D call. The CDR3 runs to 12 residues. CDR1 SGHVS and CDR2 FNYEAQ come from the germline V gene. V lost 5 bases to trimming and J lost 5 bases, with 8 bases between them. Filled out from reference TRBV7-6 and TRBJ2-3, the complete variable domain reads GAGVSQSPRYKVTKRGQDVALRCDPISGHVSLYWYRQALGQGPEFLTYFNYEAQQDKSGLPNDRFSAERPEGSISTLTIQRTEQRDSAMYRCASSRSIDTQYFGPGTRLTVL.

This clonotype was observed a few times. The gene calls are TRBV6-5 and TRBJ2-7, with no clear D. This CDR3 spans 14 amino acids. V lost 2 bases and J 0 bases, leaving 8 bases between the germline ends. Germline loops: CDR1 MNHEY, CDR2 SVGAGI. CDR3 nucleotide sequence: TGTGCCAGCAGTTACAAGGGATCCTCCTACGAGCAGTACTTC. This encodes CASSYKGSSYEQYF.

The rearrangement joins TRBV28 to TRBJ2-1; no clear D gene. Trimming removed 1 base from V and 9 bases from J, with 10 bases in between. Germline V gene lookup returns CDR1 MDHEN and CDR2 SYDVKM. The length of the CDR3 is 13 residues. The chain's CDR3 is CASSLFGNTEQFF. The CDR3 bases are TGTGCCAGCAGTTTATTTGGAAACACTGAGCAGTTCTTC. Complete variable domain (other parts from reference TRBV28 and TRBJ2-1): DVKVTQSSRYLVKRTGEKVFLECVQDMDHENMFWYRQDPGLGLRLIYFSYDVKMKEKGDIPEGYSVSREKKERFSLILESASTNQTSMYLCASSLFGNTEQFFGPGTRLTVL.

This clonotype was counted a few times. V and J are TRBV4-2 and TRBJ2-5, with a tentative D call TRBD2 (5 bases). The V end lost 1 base, the J end lost 3 bases, and 6 bases lay between the germline ends. The CDR3 runs to 13 residues. Germline CDR1 reads LGHNA; CDR2 reads YNFKEQ. The CDR3 sequence is CASSQVGEETQYF. The CDR3 nucleotides are TGTGCCAGCAGCCAAGTCGGGGAAGAGACCCAGTACTTC.

The chain carries TRBV28 and TRBJ1-2; 10 bases fit TRBD1. The junction had 6 bases not matched to a gene; V was cut back by 2 bases and J by 6 bases. The CDR3 loop spans 15 amino acids. Germline V CDR1 and CDR2: MDHEN, SYDVKM. In DNA form, the CDR3 reads TGTGCCAGCAGTTTAATCCCCGACAGGGGGCATGGCTACACCTTC. Protein product: CASSLIPDRGHGYTF.

The chain uses TRBV28 and TRBJ2-7; TRBD2 is a possible D gene (7 bases). Germline loops: CDR1 MDHEN, CDR2 SYDVKM. V lost 6 bases and J lost 2, with 17 bases in between. The CDR3 extends over 15 amino acids. The CDR3 nucleotides are TGTGCCAGCAGCCCATACGGGGGGCCTCCCTACGAGCAGTACTTC. The encoded protein is CASSPYGGPPYEQYF.

This clonotype was detected a few times. The chain combines TRBV28 with TRBJ1-6; no firm D call. The V gene's germline CDR1 is MDHEN and CDR2 SYDVKM. This CDR3 has 17 residues. Trimming removed 4 bases from V and 0 bases from J, with 13 bases in between. The CDR3 sequence is CASSSPVKSSYNSPLHF. The CDR3 DNA follows: TGTGCCAGCAGTTCCCCAGTCAAGAGCTCCTATAATTCACCCCTCCACTTT.

The chain uses TRBV7-9 and TRBJ2-7; D ambiguous. The germline gives CDR1 SEHNR, CDR2 FQNEAQ (reference sequence). This CDR3 contains 14 residues. Trimming shortened V by 1 base and J by 5 bases, and 12 bases separated the two germline ends. The CDR3 loop reads CASSLDLGNHEQYF. The CDR3 nucleotides read TGTGCCAGCAGCTTAGATCTAGGGAACCACGAGCAGTACTTC. Full variable domain (remainder filled in from reference TRBV7-9 and TRBJ2-7): DTGVSQNPRHKITKRGQNVTFRCDPISEHNRLYWYRQTLGQGPEFLTYFQNEAQLEKSRLLSDRFSAERPKGSFSTLEIQRTEQGDSAMYLCASSLDLGNHEQYFGPGTRLTVT.